The entry below describes one T cell receptor beta chain. The sample is drawn from a study of blood T cell repertoires in COVID-19. As for the study in general: Spain, Italy and the United States supplied samples that represented acute and convalescent COVID-19. The cDNA or gDNA used as material had been derived from T cells, B-cell-depleted T cells, or PBMCs.

This CDR3 has 18 residues. Germline V gene sequence: CDR1 SGHDT, CDR2 YYEEEE. The V segment lost 1 base and the J segment 8 bases; nucleotides outside the gene matches: 9. In the authors' methods: Using reference gene primer amplification, nucleated cell counts were estimated. The table came from immunoSEQ multiplex PCR; TCRdb's copy has only in-frame clones and leaves some out. V, J and clone size derive from that table, while D and trimming were established from the DNA sequence. The sample includes 60,000 or so clones, around four fifths seen only once; the top ten take 10%. The clonotype originates from a man aged 30 to 45 with COVID-19, enrolled during active disease. This rearrangement joins TRBV5-6 to TRBJ2-1; 16 bases align to TRBD2. The source material was peripheral blood. The CDR3 DNA is TGTGCCAGCAGCTTGACTATTGGGACTAGCGGGAGGGCCCATGAGCAGTTCTTC. It translates to CASSLTIGTSGRAHEQFF.